The entry below gives a single TCR beta chain sequence along with its context. TCRdb re-analysed the reads in MiXCR, keeping a single row per CDR3 protein. The sample has about 740,000 distinct CDR3 sequences; roughly 36% are singletons. J was trimmed by 1 base and V by 3 bases; bases with no gene match: 7. This CDR3 comprises 16 residues. Germline loops: CDR1 LNHDA, CDR2 SQIVND (reference sequence). The sample originates from a study of T cell repertoires in cytomegalovirus infection. The rearrangement links TRBV19 to TRBJ2-5; 8 bases agree with TRBD2. The sample taken for sequencing was PBMCs. This TCR was recovered from a human donor in good health (CMV status not recorded). Some clones in this sample may be carry-over from other donors' samples. The CDR3 protein is CASSMVAGGIQETQYF. The CDR3 DNA follows: TGTGCCAGTAGTATGGTCGCGGGGGGCATCCAAGAGACCCAGTACTTC.